This T cell receptor beta chain was sequenced during a study of T cells after somatic rescue of genetic block. The germline gives CDR1 SGHVS, CDR2 FQNEAQ. The ends were cut back, 4 bases at V and 2 bases at J, with 17 bases in the middle. The CDR3 is made up of 16 amino acids. Generated by immunoSEQ multiplex PCR, the TCRdb table keeps only in-frame clones and is missing some. The sample lists 9,500 to 15,000 clones; roughly 73% were seen once. The rearrangement links TRBV7-8 to TRBJ2-5; TRBD1 is a possible D gene (6 bases). This TCR was recovered from a boy aged 5-17 years. Source material: peripheral blood mononuclear cells (PBMCs). CDR3 in amino acids: CASSWGRWGSQETQYF. The CDR3 bases are TGTGCCAGCAGCTGGGGGCGTTGGGGGTCTCAAGAGACCCAGTACTTC.